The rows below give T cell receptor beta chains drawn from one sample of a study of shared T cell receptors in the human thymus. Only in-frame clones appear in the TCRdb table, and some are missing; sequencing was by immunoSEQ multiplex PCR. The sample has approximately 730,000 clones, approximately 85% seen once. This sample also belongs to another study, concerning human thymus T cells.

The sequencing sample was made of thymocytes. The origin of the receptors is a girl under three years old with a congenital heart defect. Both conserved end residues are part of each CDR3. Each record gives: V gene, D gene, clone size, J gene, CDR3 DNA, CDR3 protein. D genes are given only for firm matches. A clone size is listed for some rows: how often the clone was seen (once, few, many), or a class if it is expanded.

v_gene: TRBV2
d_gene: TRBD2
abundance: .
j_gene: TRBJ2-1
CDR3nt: TGTGCCAGCAGTGAAACTAGCGGGGGGTCCGACAATGAGCAGTTCTTC
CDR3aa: CASSETSGGSDNEQFF

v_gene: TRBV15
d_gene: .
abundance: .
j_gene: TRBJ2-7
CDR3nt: TGTGCCACCAGCAGAGAGGAGCAGGGCCCCCACTCCTACGAGCAGTACTTC
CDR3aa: CATSREEQGPHSYEQYF

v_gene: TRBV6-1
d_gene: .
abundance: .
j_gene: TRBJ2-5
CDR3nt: TGTGCCAGCAGTCCGATAAGGGGCCGGGAGACCCAGTACTTC
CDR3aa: CASSPIRGRETQYF

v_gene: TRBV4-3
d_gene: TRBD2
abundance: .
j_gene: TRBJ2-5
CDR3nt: TGCGCCAGCAGCCAGACTAGCGGGGGGGACCTAGGCCAAGAGACCCAGTACTTC
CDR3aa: CASSQTSGGDLGQETQYF

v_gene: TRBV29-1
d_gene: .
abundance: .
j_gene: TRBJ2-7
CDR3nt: TGCAGCGTTGATAAGGGGTCGGGCGAGCAGTACTTC
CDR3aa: CSVDKGSGEQYF

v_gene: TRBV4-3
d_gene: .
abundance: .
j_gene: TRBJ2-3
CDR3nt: TGCGCCAGCAGCCAACGGGGATATCACACAGATACGCAGTATTTT
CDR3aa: CASSQRGYHTDTQYF

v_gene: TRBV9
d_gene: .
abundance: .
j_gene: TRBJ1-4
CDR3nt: TGTGCCAGCAGCGTAGGTTTCGAGGGTGGGAAACTGTTTTTT
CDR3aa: CASSVGFEGGKLFF

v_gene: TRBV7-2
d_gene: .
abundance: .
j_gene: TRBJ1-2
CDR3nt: TGTGCCAGCAGCTCGAAGGGATTTGGACTTACCTTTAACTATGGCTACACCTTC
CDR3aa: CASSSKGFGLTFNYGYTF

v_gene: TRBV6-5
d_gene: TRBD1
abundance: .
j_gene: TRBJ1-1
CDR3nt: TGTGCCAGCAGTTTAGGGACAGGGGCGGCGAACACTGAAGCTTTCTTT
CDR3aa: CASSLGTGAANTEAFF

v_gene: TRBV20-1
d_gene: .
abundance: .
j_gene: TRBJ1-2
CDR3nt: TGCAGTGCTAGGAATACTTATGGCTACACCTTC
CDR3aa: CSARNTYGYTF

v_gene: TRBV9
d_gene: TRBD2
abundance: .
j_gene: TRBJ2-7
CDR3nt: TGTGCCAGCAGCGTGGGGCGGGGGGTAAACTACGAGCAGTACTTC
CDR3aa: CASSVGRGVNYEQYF

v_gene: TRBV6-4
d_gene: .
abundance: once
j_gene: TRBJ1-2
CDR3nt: TGTGCCAGCAGTGACTCGAGTCAGGGGAACTATGGCTACACCTTC
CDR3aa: CASSDSSQGNYGYTF

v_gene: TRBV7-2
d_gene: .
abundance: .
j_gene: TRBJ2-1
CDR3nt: TGTGCCAGCAGCTCCGTCGGGGGGCGGGGGAATAATGAGCAGTTCTTC
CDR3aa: CASSSVGGRGNNEQFF

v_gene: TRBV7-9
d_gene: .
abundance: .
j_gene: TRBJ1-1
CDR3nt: TGTGCCAGCAGCTTTCGGTTCCAGGTAGCGATTGAAGCTTTCTTT
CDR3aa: CASSFRFQVAIEAFF

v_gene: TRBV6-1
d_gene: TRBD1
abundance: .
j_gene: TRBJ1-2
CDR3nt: TGTGCCAGCAGTGAAGGGGACAGGTCGGGCTGGGACTATGGCTACACCTTC
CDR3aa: CASSEGDRSGWDYGYTF

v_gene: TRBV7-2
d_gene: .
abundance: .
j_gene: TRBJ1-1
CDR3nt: TGTGCCAGCAGCTTTATGGGAGGGAGGACTGAAGCTTTCTTT
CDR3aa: CASSFMGGRTEAFF

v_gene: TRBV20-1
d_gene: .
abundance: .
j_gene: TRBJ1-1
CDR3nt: TGCAGTGCTAGGGAAGCGGCTGAAGCTTTCTTT
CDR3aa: CSAREAAEAFF

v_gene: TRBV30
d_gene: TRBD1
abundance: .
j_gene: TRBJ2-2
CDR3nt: TGTGCCTGGAGCGCCTACAGGGGAAACACCGGGGAGCTGTTTTTT
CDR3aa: CAWSAYRGNTGELFF

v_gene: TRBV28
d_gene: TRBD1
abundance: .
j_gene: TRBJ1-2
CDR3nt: TGTGCCAGCAGCATAACAGGGGAGGGCTACACCTTC
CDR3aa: CASSITGEGYTF

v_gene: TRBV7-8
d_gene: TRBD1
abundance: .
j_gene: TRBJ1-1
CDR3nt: TGTGCCAGCAGTTACAAAAAAGGGGACAGGCTAATACTCACTGAAGCTTTCTTT
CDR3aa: CASSYKKGDRLILTEAFF

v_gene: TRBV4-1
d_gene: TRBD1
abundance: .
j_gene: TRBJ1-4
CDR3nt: TGCGCCAGCAGCTACCGACAGGGTGGGGGAAGAGAAAAACTGTTTTTT
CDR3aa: CASSYRQGGGREKLFF

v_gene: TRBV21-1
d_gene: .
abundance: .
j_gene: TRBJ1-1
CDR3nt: TGTGCCAGCAGCAAAGCGCGGGTCGGGACACTCAGGGGCACTGAAGCTTTCTTT
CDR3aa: CASSKARVGTLRGTEAFF

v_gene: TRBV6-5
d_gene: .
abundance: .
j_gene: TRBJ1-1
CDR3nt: TGTGCCAGCAGTTACTTGCGGAACTTCGGGTTTGGTGAAGCTTTCTTT
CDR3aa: CASSYLRNFGFGEAFF

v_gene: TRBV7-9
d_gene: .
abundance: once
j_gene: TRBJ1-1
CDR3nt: TGTGCCAGCAGCTTAAAGGGGGCTGAAGCTTTCTTT
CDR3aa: CASSLKGAEAFF

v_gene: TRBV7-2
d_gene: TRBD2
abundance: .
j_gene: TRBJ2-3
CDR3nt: TGTGCCAGCAGCTTAAATCTAGCGGGGAGCACAGATACGCAGTATTTT
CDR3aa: CASSLNLAGSTDTQYF

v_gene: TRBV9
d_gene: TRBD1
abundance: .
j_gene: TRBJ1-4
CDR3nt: TGTGCCAGCAGCGCCCACGCAGGGGGCCACGAAAAACTGTTTTTT
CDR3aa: CASSAHAGGHEKLFF

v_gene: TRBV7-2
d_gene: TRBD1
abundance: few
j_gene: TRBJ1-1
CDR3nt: TGTGCCAGCAGCTTAGCGGGGGACAGGGGACGAACTAACACTGAAGCTTTCTTT
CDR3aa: CASSLAGDRGRTNTEAFF

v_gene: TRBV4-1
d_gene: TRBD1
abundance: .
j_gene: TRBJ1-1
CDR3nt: TGCGCCAGCAGCGAAGATCATTCGGGACAGGGCGTCCGGACTGAAGCTTTCTTT
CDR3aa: CASSEDHSGQGVRTEAFF

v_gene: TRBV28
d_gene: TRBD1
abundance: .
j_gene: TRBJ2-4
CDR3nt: TGTGCCAGCACCCGACCGGGACAGGGTCGGGCCAAAAACATTCAGTACTTC
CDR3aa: CASTRPGQGRAKNIQYF

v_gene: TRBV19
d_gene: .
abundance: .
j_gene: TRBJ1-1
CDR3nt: TGTGCCAGCACTACTCACAAGAACACTGAAGCTTTCTTT
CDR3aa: CASTTHKNTEAFF

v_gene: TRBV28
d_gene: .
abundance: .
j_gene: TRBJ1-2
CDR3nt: TGTGCCAGCACCATGGGGGGTCTGATCCAGAACTATGGCTACACCTTC
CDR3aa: CASTMGGLIQNYGYTF

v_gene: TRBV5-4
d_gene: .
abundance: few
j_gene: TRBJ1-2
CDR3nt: TGTGCCAGCAGTACCACAGGAAGCAACAGTAGCTATGGCTACACCTTC
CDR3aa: CASSTTGSNSSYGYTF

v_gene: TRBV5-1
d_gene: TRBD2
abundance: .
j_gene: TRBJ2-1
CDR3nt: TGCGCCAGCAGTGCCAGGGCTAGCGGGGGGCGCAATGAGCAGTTCTTC
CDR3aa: CASSARASGGRNEQFF

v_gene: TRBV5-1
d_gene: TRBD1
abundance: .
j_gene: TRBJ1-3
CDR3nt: TGCGCCAGCAGCATTCGAGGACAGGGTTCTGGAAACACCATATATTTT
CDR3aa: CASSIRGQGSGNTIYF

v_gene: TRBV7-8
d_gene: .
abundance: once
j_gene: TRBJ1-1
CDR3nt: TGTGCCAGCAGCTTAAGGAGAAACACTGAAGCTTTCTTT
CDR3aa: CASSLRRNTEAFF

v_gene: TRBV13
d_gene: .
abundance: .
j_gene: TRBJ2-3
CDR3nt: TGTGCCAGCAGCCCAATCAAAAGCACAGATACGCAGTATTTT
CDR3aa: CASSPIKSTDTQYF

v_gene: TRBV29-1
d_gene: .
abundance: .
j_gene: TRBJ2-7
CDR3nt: TGCAGCGTTAGGAAGGCTGCAGAGGGTTACGAGCAGTACTTC
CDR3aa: CSVRKAAEGYEQYF

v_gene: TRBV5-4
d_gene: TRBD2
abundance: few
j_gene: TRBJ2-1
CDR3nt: TGTGCCAGCAGAAAGCGGGGTCCCGGCTACAATGAGCAGTTCTTC
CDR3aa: CASRKRGPGYNEQFF

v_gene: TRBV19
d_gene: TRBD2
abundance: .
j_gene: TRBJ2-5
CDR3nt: TGTGCCAGTAGTATAGAATTGAAGCGGGGGGGTGTAGAGACCCAGTACTTC
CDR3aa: CASSIELKRGGVETQYF

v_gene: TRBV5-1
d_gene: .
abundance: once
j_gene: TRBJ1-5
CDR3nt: TGCGCCAGCAGCTTCTCGGGTGATAGCAATCAGCCCCAGCATTTT
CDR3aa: CASSFSGDSNQPQHF

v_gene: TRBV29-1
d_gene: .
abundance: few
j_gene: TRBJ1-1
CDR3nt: TGCAGCGTTGGCCCTAGTTTTGTGACAGAAGAGAACACTGAAGCTTTCTTT
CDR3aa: CSVGPSFVTEENTEAFF

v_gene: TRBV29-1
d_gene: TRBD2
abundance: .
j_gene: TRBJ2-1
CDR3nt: TGCAGCGTCGAGCCGGGGGGATCCTACAATGAGCAGTTCTTC
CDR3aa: CSVEPGGSYNEQFF